What follows is one T cell receptor (beta chain) and its context. It may be a read error: a sequence one base away is much more abundant. The record originates from a study of blood T cells in healthy people across ages. V shed 2 bases and J shed 5 bases, with 22 bases lying between them. The length of the CDR3 is 17 residues. The germline gives CDR1 DFQATT, CDR2 SNEGSKA (reference sequence). Using a J-beta primer mix together with a sample-barcoded 5' primer, a second PCR was run for about 6 to 12 cycles. TCRdb reanalysed the 5' RACE reads using MiXCR and keeps one entry per CDR3 protein. The table lists roughly 900,000 distinct CDR3 sequences, around 26% of them singletons, with 15% to 20% in the top ten.

V gene TRBV20-1 combines with J gene TRBJ2-4; tentatively, D is TRBD2 (6 bases). The source is an elderly woman in good health. Sequences were obtained from blood. The CDR3 coding sequence is TGCAGTGCTAGACCCGACCGGTACTCCTCGGGGGAAAACATTCAGTACTTC. Translation gives CSARPDRYSSGENIQYF.